These 20 T cell receptor beta chains share one sample of origin, sequenced in a study of low-dose radiotherapy and immunotherapy resistance in tumors. Covering alpha and beta chains, TRAV- and TRBV-specific primers were used for the first-strand cDNA. PCR amplification of the TCRs was performed with Phusion for 20 to 25 PCR cycles, and it relied on a constant-region primer together with a V-primer adapter. TCRdb redid the calling of the reads with MiXCR, one entry per CDR3 protein. The sample yields more than 45,000 distinct CDR3 sequences, less than 25% seen once. Sample time point: before trial treatment. The sequencing used PBMCs, collected before treatment. These TCRs come from a male donor with prostate cancer.

This sequence joins TRBV7-6 and TRBJ2-1; unclear D gene. Germline V gene lookup returns CDR1 SGHVS and CDR2 FNYEAQ. V was pared by 5 bases and J by 0 bases, with 14 bases between. The CDR3 sequence is 16 residues long. The CDR3: CASSGRMLSSYNEQFF. Written as DNA, the CDR3 is TGTGCCAGCAGCGGGCGAATGTTGAGCTCCTACAATGAGCAGTTCTTC. Drawing the rest from reference TRBV7-6 and TRBJ2-1, the complete variable domain is GAGVSQSPRYKVTKRGQDVALRCDPISGHVSLYWYRQALGQGPEFLTYFNYEAQQDKSGLPNDRFSAERPEGSISTLTIQRTEQRDSAMYRCASSGRMLSSYNEQFFGPGTRLTVL.

To note about this clonotype: This CDR3 is missing its conserved last phenylalanine or tryptophan, likely due to a read error. It is unclear where the CDR3 begins or ends on the DNA, so no DNA is shown, and the CDR3 is as TCRdb lists it. CDR3 protein: CASSTRAGTDTRYC. This chain joins TRBV6-1 and TRBJ2-3. The CDR3 extends over 14 residues, inclusive of both ends. CDR1 MNHNS and CDR2 SASEGT come from the germline V gene.

The chain couples TRBV2 to TRBJ2-7; TRBD1 matches 7 bases. J lost 3 bases, V lost 8 bases, and 10 bases had no gene match. The CDR3 is 14 residues long. Germline CDR1 and CDR2: SNHLY and FYNNEI. CDR3 residues: CASVIQGVSYEQYF. The DNA for the CDR3 is TGTGCCAGCGTAATCCAGGGGGTTAGCTACGAGCAGTACTTC.

This clonotype has more than one count but fewer than ten. This chain joins TRBV7-8 and TRBJ2-2; weak D call: TRBD2 (6 bases). The V end was cut by 5 bases, the J end by 7 bases, with 23 bases between. The CDR3 is 17 amino acids. The V gene's germline CDR1 is SGHVS and CDR2 FQNEAQ. The CDR3 loop is CASSRAPLAGGVGELFF. DNA of the CDR3: TGTGCCAGCAGCCGAGCCCCGCTAGCAGGAGGGGTCGGGGAGCTGTTTTTT.

J is TRBJ2-1 and V is TRBV4-3; D perhaps matches TRBD2 (6 bases). The CDR3 runs to 16 residues. V was shortened by 1 base and J by 6 bases, with 16 bases between the two germline ends. Germline CDR1 is LGHNA and CDR2 is YSLEER. Written as DNA, the CDR3 is TGCGCCAGCAGCCAAGCTAGGAGGCGGGGATCCAATGAGCAGTTCTTC. This encodes CASSQARRRGSNEQFF.

In this sample, this clonotype turned up many times. The chain carries TRBV20-1 and TRBJ2-7; D gene uncertain. The length of the CDR3 is 11 residues. Trimming removed 0 bases from V and 7 bases from J, with 7 bases in between. CDR1 and CDR2 from the germline V gene are DFQATT and SNEGSKA (reference sequence). The CDR3 bases are TGCAGTGCTAGAGATTGGCGGGAGCAGTACTTC. Amino acid sequence: CSARDWREQYF.

This clonotype was detected ten times or more. The gene calls are TRBV7-2 and TRBJ2-2; TRBD2 matches 9 bases. Germline CDR1 is SGHTA and CDR2 is FQGNSA. Trimming at V came to 4 bases and at J to 6 bases, leaving 6 bases not matched to a gene. This CDR3 is built from 15 residues. CDR3 coding DNA: TGTGCCAGCAGCTCCAGCGGGGGGCGCGCCGGGGAGCTGTTTTTT. Translated: CASSSSGGRAGELFF. Variable domain in full (rest from reference TRBV7-2 and TRBJ2-2): GAGVSQSPSNKVTEKGKDVELRCDPISGHTALYWYRQSLGQGLEFLIYFQGNSAPDKSGLPSDRFSAERTGGSVSTLTIQRTQQEDSAVYLCASSSSGGRAGELFFGEGSRLTVL.

This clonotype occurred many times. The chain is built from TRBV7-9 and TRBJ2-3, with D possibly being TRBD2 (5 bases). This CDR3 has 14 amino acids. Trimming took 0 bases from V and 2 from J, leaving 6 bases between them. Germline CDR1 reads SEHNR; CDR2 reads FQNEAQ (reference sequence). DNA of the CDR3: TGTGCCAGCAGCTTAGCGGGAGACACAGATACGCAGTATTTT. It codes for CASSLAGDTDTQYF.

This clonotype was observed a handful of times. The CDR3 sequence: CASSLWERETQYF. In DNA, the CDR3 is TGTGCCAGCAGCTTATGGGAGAGGGAGACCCAGTACTTC. V gene TRBV7-3 combines with J gene TRBJ2-5; D is possibly TRBD2 (5 bases). CDR3 length: 13 residues. The germline gives CDR1 SGHTA, CDR2 FQGTGA. V was shortened by 2 bases and J by 5 bases, with 9 bases between the two germline ends.

This clonotype was observed at least ten times. The rearrangement links TRBV10-1 to TRBJ2-7; TRBD1 aligns across 8 bases. Germline V lookup: CDR1 WNHNN, CDR2 SYGVQD (reference sequence). The CDR3 contains 14 residues. After removal of 4 bases from V and 3 bases from J, the junction contained 5 bases not matched to a gene. The DNA for the CDR3 is TGCGCCAGCAGTGTAGGACAGGGAGGCTACGAGCAGTACTTC. Protein sequence: CASSVGQGGYEQYF.

This rearrangement joins TRBV30 to TRBJ2-1, with D possibly called TRBD1 or TRBD2 (7 bases each). Trimming took off 0 bases at V and 14 bases at J, with 17 bases between the two ends. The V gene's germline CDR1 is GTSNPN and CDR2 SVGIG (reference sequence). This CDR3 has 13 residues. The CDR3: CAWSVATGREKFF. Here the CDR3 DNA reads TGTGCCTGGAGTGTGGCGACAGGGAGGGAGAAGTTCTTC.

This clonotype showed up many times. This chain connects TRBV9 to TRBJ2-3; D remains unclear. Germline loops: CDR1 SGDLS, CDR2 YYNGEE. V dropped 5 bases and J dropped 0 bases, with 10 bases sitting between them. The CDR3 spans 14 residues. The CDR3 here is CASSTLGSTDTQYF. The DNA of the CDR3 is TGTGCCAGCAGTACCCTAGGGAGCACAGATACGCAGTATTTT.

This clonotype was seen ten or more times. J is TRBJ2-7 and V is TRBV19; no reliable D call. CDR1 is LNHDA and CDR2 is SQIVND in the germline V gene (reference sequence). Trimming removed 1 base at V and 0 bases at J, with 7 bases between. The CDR3 runs to 14 residues. Here the CDR3 reads CASSIGAASYEQYF. Written as DNA, the CDR3 is TGTGCCAGTAGTATAGGGGCAGCCTCCTACGAGCAGTACTTC.

This clonotype was observed at least ten times. The genes are TRBV27 and TRBJ2-1; D is perhaps TRBD1 or TRBD2 (5 bases each). CDR3 length equals 17 residues. V gave up 4 bases and J gave up 1 base, with 17 bases separating them. Looked up from germline, CDR1 is MNHEY and CDR2 is SMNVEV (reference sequence). The CDR3 loop reads CASSSFRDGLSYNEQFF. As DNA, the CDR3 is TGTGCCAGCAGTTCTTTCCGGGACGGCCTATCCTACAATGAGCAGTTCTTC.

The sample holds many counts of this clonotype. The chain is built from TRBV5-1 and TRBJ2-6, with TRBD1 matching 7 bases. Trimming removed 4 bases from V and 0 bases from J; junction bases left unmatched: 7. Germline V lookup: CDR1 SGHRS, CDR2 YFSETQ. The length of the CDR3 is 17 residues. Here the CDR3 reads CASSRGQARSGANVLTF. The DNA of the CDR3 is TGCGCCAGCAGCCGCGGACAGGCCCGCTCTGGGGCCAACGTCCTGACTTTC. The full variable domain, its missing parts supplied by reference TRBV5-1 and TRBJ2-6, is KAGVTQTPRYLIKTRGQQVTLSCSPISGHRSVSWYQQTPGQGLQFLFEYFSETQRNKGNFPGRFSGRQFSNSRSEMNVSTLELGDSALYLCASSRGQARSGANVLTFGAGSRLTVL.

In this sample, this clonotype turned up many times. The chain has TRBV20-1 and TRBJ1-5; D call uncertain. The V end was cut by 0 bases, the J end by 0 bases, with 9 bases between. This CDR3 region has 15 residues. Germline V CDR1 and CDR2: DFQATT, SNEGSKA (reference sequence). CDR3 sequence: CSARDWTASNQPQHF. The CDR3 DNA reads TGCAGTGCTAGAGATTGGACGGCTAGCAATCAGCCCCAGCATTTT.

This clonotype occurred many times. CDR3 sequence (DNA): TGTGCCACCAAGGACACGAGCTCCTACAATGAGCAGTTCTTC. It is translated as CATKDTSSYNEQFF. V and J are TRBV2 and TRBJ2-1; D is possibly TRBD1 (5 bases). The CDR3 spans 14 residues. V was trimmed by 10 bases and J by 0 bases, leaving 13 bases between them. Per germline, CDR1 SNHLY and CDR2 FYNNEI.

A note on this clonotype: The limits of the CDR3 on the DNA are not certain, so only TCRdb's listed CDR3 is given. CDR3 protein: CASSLGSNTGELFFF. The V call is TRBV7-8, the J call TRBJ2-2. Germline V gene data show CDR1 as SGHVS and CDR2 as FQNEAQ. The CDR3 comprises 15 residues, both ends counted.

The chain links TRBV29-1 to TRBJ2-5; maybe TRBD1 (6 bases). The V end lost 3 bases, the J end lost 5 bases, and 13 bases lay between the germline ends. This CDR3 is 13 amino acids long. Germline V lookup: CDR1 SQVTM, CDR2 ANQGSEA. CDR3 DNA: TGCAGCGTTGACGGCAGGGGTTGGGAGACCCAGTACTTC. Its translation: CSVDGRGWETQYF.

The J gene is TRBJ2-7, the V gene TRBV19, with TRBD2 as a possible D gene (6 bases). The CDR3 has 14 residues. Germline lookup yields CDR1 LNHDA and CDR2 SQIVND (reference sequence). Trimming pared 3 bases from V and 4 bases from J, leaving 13 bases between. CDR3 sequence (DNA): TGTGCCAGTAGTATCCCTGGGGGAGGTTACGAGCAGTACTTC. This translates into CASSIPGGGYEQYF.